The present TCR beta chain was sequenced within a study of post-analysis software for immune sequencing data. Libraries were made from TCR beta cDNA, and they carried unique molecular identifiers. Starting from approximately 0.95 to 9.8 million T cells, the study yielded roughly 0.5 million cDNA molecules. In TCRdb, the PCR reads were re-called with MiXCR into one record per CDR3 protein. The sample holds about 800,000 distinct CDR3 sequences, roughly 27% seen once. Study outcomes and limitations: TRBV segments more frequent in patients than in controls numbered several and included TRBV5-6, TRBV5-1 and TRBV20-1.

This clonotype was observed a handful of times. What it binds is not known. Looked up from germline, CDR1 is DFQATT and CDR2 is SNEGSKA (reference sequence). This CDR3 comprises 14 residues. With 5 bases clipped from V and 5 bases from J, the junction kept 11 bases outside the gene matches. V usage is TRBV20-1 and J usage is TRBJ1-2, with 7 bases that match TRBD1. The sequenced sample consisted of blood. The clonotype was recovered from a girl between 5 and 17 years old with multiple sclerosis. CDR3 in DNA: TGCAGTGCTCATAACAGGGGAGTATTTTATGGCTACACCTTC. Translated: CSAHNRGVFYGYTF.